The sequence of this TCR beta chain was determined in a study of CD8 T cells in ankylosing spondylitis. General study findings and limits: The study identified a TCR beta motif of fewer than 10 highly homologous variants that appeared characteristic of ankylosing spondylitis blood.

Scientists made TCR beta libraries using quantitative 5'-RACE with molecular barcodes. Each CDR3 protein is one row after TCRdb ran MiXCR on the 5' RACE reads. This sample carries just over 150,000 distinct CDR3 sequences, about 18% of them seen once, and the ten largest clones take over 7%. This clonotype was detected many times. Its antigen is still unknown. V was clipped by 6 bases and J by 4 bases, with 13 bases between them. This CDR3 is 13 amino acids long. Germline CDR1 and CDR2: DFQATT and SNEGSKA (reference sequence). The clonotype was recovered from a male donor with ankylosing spondylitis or in good health (not recorded which). Material: blood, either unsorted or a sorted T cell fraction (not recorded which). The chain carries TRBV20-1 and TRBJ1-3; no firm D call. The CDR3 DNA follows: TGCAGTGCGCCCGGGCTAGCCGGAAACACCATATATTTT. It specifies CSAPGLAGNTIYF.